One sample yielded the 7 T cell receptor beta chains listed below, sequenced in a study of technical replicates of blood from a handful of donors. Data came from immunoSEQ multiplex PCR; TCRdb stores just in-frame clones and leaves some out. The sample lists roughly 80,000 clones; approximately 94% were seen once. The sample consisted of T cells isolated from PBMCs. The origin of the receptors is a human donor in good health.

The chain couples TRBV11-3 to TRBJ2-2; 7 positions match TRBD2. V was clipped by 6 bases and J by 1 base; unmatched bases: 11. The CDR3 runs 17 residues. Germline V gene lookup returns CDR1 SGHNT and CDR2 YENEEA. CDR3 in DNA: TGTGCCAGCAGGGGGGGGGTAGCGGACCAGAACACCGGGGAGCTGTTTTTT. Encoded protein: CASRGGVADQNTGELFF.

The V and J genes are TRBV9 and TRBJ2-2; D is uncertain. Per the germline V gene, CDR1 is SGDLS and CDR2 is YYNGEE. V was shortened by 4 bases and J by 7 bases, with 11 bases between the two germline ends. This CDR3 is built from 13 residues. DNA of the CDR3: TGTGCCAGCAGCCCAAATGATAGCGGGGAGCTGTTTTTT. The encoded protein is CASSPNDSGELFF.

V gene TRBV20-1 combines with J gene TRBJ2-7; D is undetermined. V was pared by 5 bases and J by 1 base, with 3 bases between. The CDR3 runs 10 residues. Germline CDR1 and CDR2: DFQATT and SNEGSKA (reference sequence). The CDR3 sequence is CSARSYEQYF. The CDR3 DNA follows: TGCAGTGCTCGTTCCTACGAGCAGTACTTC.

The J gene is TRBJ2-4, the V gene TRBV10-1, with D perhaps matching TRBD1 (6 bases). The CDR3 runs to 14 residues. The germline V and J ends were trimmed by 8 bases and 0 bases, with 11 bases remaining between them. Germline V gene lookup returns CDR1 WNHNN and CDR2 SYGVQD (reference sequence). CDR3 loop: CASRGGLAKNIQYF. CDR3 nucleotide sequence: TGCGCCAGCCGAGGGGGTCTAGCCAAAAACATTCAGTACTTC.

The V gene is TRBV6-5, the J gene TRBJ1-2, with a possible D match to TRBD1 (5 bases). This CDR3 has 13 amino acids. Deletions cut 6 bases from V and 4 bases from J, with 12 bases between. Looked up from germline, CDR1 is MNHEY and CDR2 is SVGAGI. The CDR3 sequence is CASRPQQAYGYTF. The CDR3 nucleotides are TGTGCCAGCAGACCCCAACAGGCCTATGGCTACACCTTC.

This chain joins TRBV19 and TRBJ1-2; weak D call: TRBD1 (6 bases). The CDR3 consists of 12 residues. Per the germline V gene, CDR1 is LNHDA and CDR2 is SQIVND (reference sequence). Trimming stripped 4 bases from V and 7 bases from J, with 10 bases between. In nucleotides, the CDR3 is TGTGCCAGTAGTACGGGGGGCCCTGGCTACACCTTC. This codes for CASSTGGPGYTF.

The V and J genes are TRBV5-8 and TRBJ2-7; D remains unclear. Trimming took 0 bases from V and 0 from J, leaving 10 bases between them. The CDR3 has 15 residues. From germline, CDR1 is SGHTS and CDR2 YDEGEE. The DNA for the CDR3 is TGTGCCAGCAGCTTGGCGGCGGCTCTCTCCTACGAGCAGTACTTC. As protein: CASSLAAALSYEQYF.